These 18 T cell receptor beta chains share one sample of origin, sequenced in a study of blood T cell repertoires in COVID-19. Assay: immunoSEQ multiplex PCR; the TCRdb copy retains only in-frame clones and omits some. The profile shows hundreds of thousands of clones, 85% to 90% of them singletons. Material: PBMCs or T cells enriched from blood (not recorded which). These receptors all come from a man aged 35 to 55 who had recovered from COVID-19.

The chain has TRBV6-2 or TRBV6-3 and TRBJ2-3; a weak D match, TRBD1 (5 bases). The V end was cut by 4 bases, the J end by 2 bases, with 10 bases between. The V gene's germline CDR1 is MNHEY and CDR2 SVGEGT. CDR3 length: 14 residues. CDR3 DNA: TGTGCCAGCAGTTCCCTGGACAACACAGATACGCAGTATTTT. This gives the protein CASSSLDNTDTQYF.

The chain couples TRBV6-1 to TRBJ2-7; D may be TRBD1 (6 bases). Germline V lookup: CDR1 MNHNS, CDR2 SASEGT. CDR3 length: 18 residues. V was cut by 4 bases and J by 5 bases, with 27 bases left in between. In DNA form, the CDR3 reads TGTGCCAGCAGTGGGGGGCGGCTGTTAGGAGGCAGCCTCCACGAGCAGTACTTC. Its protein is CASSGGRLLGGSLHEQYF.

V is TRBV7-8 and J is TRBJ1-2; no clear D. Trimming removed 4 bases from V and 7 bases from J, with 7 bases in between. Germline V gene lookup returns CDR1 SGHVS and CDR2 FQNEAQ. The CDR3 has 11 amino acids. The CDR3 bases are TGTGCCAGCAGCTCAACGGGTGGCTACACCTTC. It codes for CASSSTGGYTF.

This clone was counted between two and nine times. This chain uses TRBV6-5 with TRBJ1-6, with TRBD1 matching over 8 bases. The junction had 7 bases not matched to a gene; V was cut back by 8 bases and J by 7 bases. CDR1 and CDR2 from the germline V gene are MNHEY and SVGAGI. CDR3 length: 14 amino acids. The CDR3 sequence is CASAWDRRNSPLHF. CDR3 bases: TGTGCCAGCGCTTGGGACAGGCGAAATTCACCCCTCCACTTT.

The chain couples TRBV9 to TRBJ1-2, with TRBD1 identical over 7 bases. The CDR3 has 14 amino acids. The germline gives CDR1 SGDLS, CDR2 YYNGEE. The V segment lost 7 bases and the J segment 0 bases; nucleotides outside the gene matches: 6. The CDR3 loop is CASQPGTANYGYTF. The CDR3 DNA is TGTGCCAGCCAACCCGGGACAGCTAACTATGGCTACACCTTC.

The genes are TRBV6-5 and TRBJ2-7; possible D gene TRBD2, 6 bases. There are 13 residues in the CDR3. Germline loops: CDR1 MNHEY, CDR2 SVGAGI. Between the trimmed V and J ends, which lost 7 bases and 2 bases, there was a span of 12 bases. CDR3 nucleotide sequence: TGTGCCAGCATTGGCGGGGAAACCTACGAGCAGTACTTC. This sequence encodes CASIGGETYEQYF.

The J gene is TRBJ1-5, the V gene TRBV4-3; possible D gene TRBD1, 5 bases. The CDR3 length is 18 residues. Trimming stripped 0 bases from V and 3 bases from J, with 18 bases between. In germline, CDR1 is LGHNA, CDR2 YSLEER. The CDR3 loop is CASSQDPNKPDTNQPQHF. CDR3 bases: TGCGCCAGCAGCCAAGATCCCAATAAACCGGACACCAATCAGCCCCAGCATTTT.

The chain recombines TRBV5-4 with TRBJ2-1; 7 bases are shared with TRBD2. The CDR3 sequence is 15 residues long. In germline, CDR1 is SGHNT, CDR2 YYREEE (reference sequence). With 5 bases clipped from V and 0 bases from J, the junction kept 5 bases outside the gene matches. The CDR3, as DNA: TGTGCCAGCAGACAGCGGGACGGCTCCTACAATGAGCAGTTCTTC. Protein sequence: CASRQRDGSYNEQFF.

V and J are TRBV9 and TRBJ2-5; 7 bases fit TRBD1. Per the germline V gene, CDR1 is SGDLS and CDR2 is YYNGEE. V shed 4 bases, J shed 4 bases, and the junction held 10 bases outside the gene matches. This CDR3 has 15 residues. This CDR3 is CASSFTGTVGETQYF. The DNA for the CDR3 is TGTGCCAGCAGCTTCACCGGGACAGTAGGAGAGACCCAGTACTTC.

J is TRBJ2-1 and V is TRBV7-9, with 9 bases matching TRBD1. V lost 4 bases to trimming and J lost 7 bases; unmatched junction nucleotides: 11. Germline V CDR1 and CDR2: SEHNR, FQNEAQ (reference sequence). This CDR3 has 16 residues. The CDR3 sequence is CASSYPGTGLTNEQFF. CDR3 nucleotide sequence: TGTGCCAGCAGCTACCCCGGGACAGGGCTGACTAATGAGCAGTTCTTC.

DNA of the CDR3: TGTGCCAGCAGCCCATGGGGCGAGGGCTACACCTTC. As protein: CASSPWGEGYTF. The chain is built from TRBV7-8 and TRBJ1-2; tentatively, D is TRBD1 (5 bases). The CDR3 runs 12 residues. V was clipped by 5 bases and J by 8 bases, with 12 bases between them. Germline V gene sequence: CDR1 SGHVS, CDR2 FQNEAQ.

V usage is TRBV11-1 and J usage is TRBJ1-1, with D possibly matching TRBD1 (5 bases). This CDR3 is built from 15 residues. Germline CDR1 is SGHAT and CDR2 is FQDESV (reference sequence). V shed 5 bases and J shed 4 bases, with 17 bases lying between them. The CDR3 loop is CASSPWAGMGTEAFF. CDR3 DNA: TGTGCCAGCAGCCCATGGGCAGGGATGGGCACTGAAGCTTTCTTT. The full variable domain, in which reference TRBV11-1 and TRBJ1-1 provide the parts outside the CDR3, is EAEVAQSPRYKITEKSQAVAFWCDPISGHATLYWYRQILGQGPELLVQFQDESVVDDSQLPKDRFSAERLKGVDSTLKIQPAELGDSAMYLCASSPWAGMGTEAFFGQGTRLTVV.

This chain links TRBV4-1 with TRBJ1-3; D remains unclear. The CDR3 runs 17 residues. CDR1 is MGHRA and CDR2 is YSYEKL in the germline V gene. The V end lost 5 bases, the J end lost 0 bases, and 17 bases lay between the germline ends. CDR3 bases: TGCGCCAGCAGCTTATCAAAGGCCCGGAGCTCTGGAAACACCATATATTTT. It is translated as CASSLSKARSSGNTIYF.

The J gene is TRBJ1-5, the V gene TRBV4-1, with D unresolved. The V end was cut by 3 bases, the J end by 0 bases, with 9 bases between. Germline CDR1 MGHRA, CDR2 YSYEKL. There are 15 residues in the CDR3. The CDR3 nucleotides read TGCGCCAGCAGCCAGTCCGGACTTAGCAATCAGCCCCAGCATTTT. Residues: CASSQSGLSNQPQHF.

The CDR3 region has the DNA TGTGCCAGCAGCCGAGGAGGTGCTGGGGATGGTACGCAGTATTTT. It is translated as CASSRGGAGDGTQYF. This chain links TRBV11-3 with TRBJ2-3, with a possible D match to TRBD2 (5 bases). This CDR3 has 15 residues. Germline lookup yields CDR1 SGHNT and CDR2 YENEEA. Trimming took off 5 bases at V and 8 bases at J, with 20 bases between the two ends.

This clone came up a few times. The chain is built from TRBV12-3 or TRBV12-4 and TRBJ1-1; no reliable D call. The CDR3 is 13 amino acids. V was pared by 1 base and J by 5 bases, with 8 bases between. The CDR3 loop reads CASSLGTLTEAFF. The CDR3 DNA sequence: TGTGCCAGCAGTTTAGGGACTTTGACTGAAGCTTTCTTT.

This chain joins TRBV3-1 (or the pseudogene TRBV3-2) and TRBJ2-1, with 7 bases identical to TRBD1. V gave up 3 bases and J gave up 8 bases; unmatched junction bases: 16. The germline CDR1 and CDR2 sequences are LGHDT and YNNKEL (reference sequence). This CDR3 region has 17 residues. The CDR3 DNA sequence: TGTGCCAGCAGCCATTACCCGGGACAGCGAACAAACGATGAGCAGTTCTTC. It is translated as CASSHYPGQRTNDEQFF.

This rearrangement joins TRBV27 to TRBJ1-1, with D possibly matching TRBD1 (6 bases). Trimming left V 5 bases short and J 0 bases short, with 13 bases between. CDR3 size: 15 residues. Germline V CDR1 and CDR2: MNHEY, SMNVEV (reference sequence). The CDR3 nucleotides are TGTGCCAGCAGTCCGCCGGACAGATTGAACACTGAAGCTTTCTTT. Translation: CASSPPDRLNTEAFF.